The rows below give T cell receptor beta chains drawn from one sample of a study of CD8 T cells in Susac syndrome. TCRdb re-called the immunoSEQ multiplex PCR reads through MiXCR, storing one row per CDR3 protein. The table includes roughly 220,000 distinct CDR3 sequences, about 94% detected once. Sequenced sample: CD4+ T cells from PBMCs. The receptors stem from a human donor with Susac syndrome. Both conserved end residues are part of each CDR3. A D gene is named only where the DNA matches it firmly. For some rows the clone size is stated as once, few or many, or as a class when expanded; others skip it.

D gene: NA
clone size: few
J gene: TRBJ2-3
V gene: TRBV20-1
CDR3 DNA: TGCAGTGCTGGGGAGGCGGTGAAGGATACGCAGTATTTT
CDR3 protein: CSAGEAVKDTQYF

D gene: NA
clone size: NA
J gene: TRBJ1-4
V gene: TRBV5-4
CDR3 DNA: TGTGCCAGCAGCTACCGAGGGATTAGTGAAAAACTGTTTTTT
CDR3 protein: CASSYRGISEKLFF

D gene: NA
clone size: NA
J gene: TRBJ2-1
V gene: TRBV19
CDR3 DNA: TGTGCCAGTAGTATTGGAGGGCGGGCCTACAATGAGCAGTTCTTC
CDR3 protein: CASSIGGRAYNEQFF

D gene: NA
clone size: once
J gene: TRBJ1-6
V gene: TRBV30
CDR3 DNA: TGTGCCTGGGGCTCCGACTATAATTCACCCCTCCACTTT
CDR3 protein: CAWGSDYNSPLHF

D gene: NA
clone size: NA
J gene: TRBJ1-6
V gene: TRBV28
CDR3 DNA: TGTGCCAGCAGTGAAATCAGGGAATATAATTCACCCCTCCACTTT
CDR3 protein: CASSEIREYNSPLHF

D gene: NA
clone size: NA
J gene: TRBJ1-4
V gene: TRBV18
CDR3 DNA: TGTGCCAGCTCACCGAAAACGACCCGGGCCTTAAATGAAAAACTGTTTTTT
CDR3 protein: CASSPKTTRALNEKLFF

D gene: NA
clone size: NA
J gene: TRBJ2-7
V gene: TRBV6-6
CDR3 DNA: TGTGCCAGCAGTCCGGGACCAGGGTCCTACGAGCAGTACTTC
CDR3 protein: CASSPGPGSYEQYF

D gene: NA
clone size: NA
J gene: TRBJ1-1
V gene: TRBV5-4
CDR3 DNA: TGTGCCAGCAATAATGCGGGACGGCCGAACACTGAAGCTTTCTTT
CDR3 protein: CASNNAGRPNTEAFF

D gene: NA
clone size: NA
J gene: TRBJ1-6
V gene: TRBV7-3
CDR3 DNA: TGTGCCAGCAGCTTAATTCAGGGGCCCAGTTCACCCCTCCACTTT
CDR3 protein: CASSLIQGPSSPLHF

D gene: NA
clone size: NA
J gene: TRBJ1-2
V gene: TRBV7-8
CDR3 DNA: TGTGCCAGCAGCTTAGGGGCCACAGATCCGAGCGATGGCTACACCTTC
CDR3 protein: CASSLGATDPSDGYTF

D gene: TRBD1
clone size: NA
J gene: TRBJ2-1
V gene: TRBV11-3
CDR3 DNA: TGTGCCAGCAAGGGACAGGGGAACAATGAGCAGTTCTTC
CDR3 protein: CASKGQGNNEQFF

D gene: NA
clone size: NA
J gene: TRBJ2-3
V gene: TRBV7-9
CDR3 DNA: TGTGCCAGCAACCCCGCCGCGGGGGATACGCAGTATTTT
CDR3 protein: CASNPAAGDTQYF

D gene: NA
clone size: few
J gene: TRBJ2-7
V gene: TRBV20-1
CDR3 DNA: TGCAGTGCTAGAACAGGTCCCTACGAGCAGTACTTC
CDR3 protein: CSARTGPYEQYF

D gene: TRBD2
clone size: NA
J gene: TRBJ2-3
V gene: TRBV5-1
CDR3 DNA: TGCGCCAGCAGCTTGGGGGGACTAGCGGGGAATCAAGATACGCAGTATTTT
CDR3 protein: CASSLGGLAGNQDTQYF

D gene: TRBD1
clone size: NA
J gene: TRBJ1-1
V gene: TRBV27
CDR3 DNA: TGTGCCAGCAGTTCGCCCATCTACAGGGGGAGGGGCACTGAAGCTTTCTTT
CDR3 protein: CASSSPIYRGRGTEAFF

D gene: TRBD1
clone size: NA
J gene: TRBJ1-1
V gene: TRBV6-2/TRBV6-3
CDR3 DNA: TGTGCCAGCAGTTACGCTACAGGGGGCAGGACTGAAGCTTTCTTT
CDR3 protein: CASSYATGGRTEAFF

D gene: NA
clone size: NA
J gene: TRBJ1-4
V gene: TRBV7-3
CDR3 DNA: TGTGCCAGCAGCTTAACGGCCTCCGGTGAAAAACTGTTTTTT
CDR3 protein: CASSLTASGEKLFF

D gene: TRBD1
clone size: NA
J gene: TRBJ2-7
V gene: TRBV29-1
CDR3 DNA: TGCAGCGGTACCGGGACAGACGTCTCTCGCGAGCAGTACTTC
CDR3 protein: CSGTGTDVSREQYF

D gene: NA
clone size: NA
J gene: TRBJ1-6
V gene: TRBV4-3
CDR3 DNA: TGCGCCAGCAGCCAAGAAGTACAGTCGCGCTCACCCCTCCACTTT
CDR3 protein: CASSQEVQSRSPLHF

D gene: NA
clone size: NA
J gene: TRBJ1-2
V gene: TRBV3-1
CDR3 DNA: TGTGCCAGCAGCACTTTAGGACAGAGCGGCTACACCTTC
CDR3 protein: CASSTLGQSGYTF

D gene: TRBD2
clone size: few
J gene: TRBJ2-1
V gene: TRBV6-2/TRBV6-3
CDR3 DNA: TGTGCCAGCAGGATGGGGGGGAGCTCCTACAATGAGCAGTTCTTC
CDR3 protein: CASRMGGSSYNEQFF